The source of this T cell receptor beta chain is a study of cytomegalovirus exposure and HLA in healthy donors. The donors were members of the validation cohort, which comprised approximately 120 subjects and was separate from the first cohort of 666 subjects. Assay used: immunoSEQ multiplex PCR; TCRdb lists only in-frame clones, some missing. This table has fewer than 250,000 clones, approximately 87% appearing once. General study points: According to reports, the classifier identified cytomegalovirus status with high specificity and sensitivity.

In the case of this clone: Its antigen is still unknown.

The ends lost 2 bases at V and 2 bases at J; junction bases unmatched: 3. The CDR3 length is 15 residues. Germline V gene data show CDR1 as SGHTA and CDR2 as FQGNSA. The TCR comes from a man aged 18 to 30 in good health and CMV-seronegative. Sequencing was done on a sample of PBMCs. The V gene is TRBV7-2, the J gene TRBJ2-7, with TRBD1 matching over 10 bases. CDR3 region: CASSLWDRGTYEQYF. In DNA form, the CDR3 reads TGTGCCAGCAGCTTATGGGACAGGGGCACCTACGAGCAGTACTTC.